This TCR beta chain was identified during a study of cytomegalovirus exposure and HLA in healthy donors. Germline lookup yields CDR1 SGHTA and CDR2 FQGTGA. CDR3 length: 16 amino acids. Trimming took off 3 bases at V and 3 bases at J, with 17 bases between the two ends. Both 60 Vbeta primers and 13 Jbeta primers went into the PCR. Only in-frame clones appear in the TCRdb table, and some are missing; sequencing was by immunoSEQ multiplex PCR. The sample includes about 190,000 clones, approximately 79% of them seen just once. The V call is TRBV7-3, the J call TRBJ1-1; maybe TRBD1 (5 bases). Sequenced: PBMCs. The TCR sequence derives from a woman younger than 30 in good health and CMV-seronegative. DNA for the CDR3: TGTGCCAGCAGCTTGAGGGCGCGGGGGGGTTACACTGAAGCTTTCTTT. This translates into CASSLRARGGYTEAFF.